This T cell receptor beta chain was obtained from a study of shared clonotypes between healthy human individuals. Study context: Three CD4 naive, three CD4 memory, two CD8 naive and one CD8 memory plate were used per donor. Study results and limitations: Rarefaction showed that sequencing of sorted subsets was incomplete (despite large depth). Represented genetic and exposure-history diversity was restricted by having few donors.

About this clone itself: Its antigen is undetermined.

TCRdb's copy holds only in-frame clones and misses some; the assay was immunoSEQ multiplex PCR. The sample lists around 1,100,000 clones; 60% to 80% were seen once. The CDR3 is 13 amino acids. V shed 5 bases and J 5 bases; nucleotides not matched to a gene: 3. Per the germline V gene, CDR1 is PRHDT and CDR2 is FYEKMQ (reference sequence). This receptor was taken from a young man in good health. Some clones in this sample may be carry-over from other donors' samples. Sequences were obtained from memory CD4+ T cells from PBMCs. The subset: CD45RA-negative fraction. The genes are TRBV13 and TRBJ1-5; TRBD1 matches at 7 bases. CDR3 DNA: TGTGCCAGCAGCGTAGACAGGGATCAGCCCCAGCATTTT. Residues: CASSVDRDQPQHF.